This T cell receptor (beta chain) came from a study of T cell repertoires in cytomegalovirus infection. Study details: A matching HLA type, together with CMV infection, was signaled by public TCR beta signatures. Study-wide points: There were HLA-C-restricted CMV-specific TCR beta clonotypes dominating the ex vivo response.

This clonotype has more than one count but fewer than ten. Its antigen is unidentified. TCRdb re-derived calls from the reads in MiXCR, one entry per CDR3 protein. The sample has some 560,000 distinct CDR3 sequences, approximately 40% seen once. Trimming shortened V by 5 bases and J by 6 bases, and 17 bases separated the two germline ends. Germline CDR1 and CDR2: SGHVS and FQNEAQ. This CDR3 has 15 amino acids. This clonotype originated in a human donor in good health (CMV status not recorded). Some clones in this sample may be carry-over from other donors' samples. This specimen consisted of cultured PBMCs, obtained from culture after CMV antigen stimulation. The chain recombines TRBV7-8 with TRBJ1-5; D remains ambiguous. This chain's CDR3 is CASSPTTSVVQPQHF. CDR3 coding DNA: TGTGCCAGCAGCCCCACCACCTCAGTTGTTCAGCCCCAGCATTTT.